The 16 T cell receptor beta chains in this list originate from one sample, sequenced in a study of blood T cell repertoires in COVID-19. Here immunoSEQ multiplex PCR was the method, and the copy in TCRdb shows in-frame clones only, minus some. The sample has about 250,000 clones; 88% are singletons. The specimen was peripheral blood. The receptors stem from a woman aged 30 to 39 with COVID-19, enrolled during active disease.

V gene TRBV19 combines with J gene TRBJ2-5; TRBD2 agrees at 7 bases. Germline values: CDR1 LNHDA, CDR2 SQIVND (reference sequence). The CDR3 loop spans 13 amino acids. J gave up 5 bases and V 4 bases, and 4 bases lay outside the gene matches. The CDR3 spells CASSTGGIETQYF. DNA of the CDR3: TGTGCCAGTAGTACCGGGGGGATTGAGACCCAGTACTTC.

CDR3 nucleotides: TGTGCCAGCGACGAGCCGTCCGAGGTTGGCACTGAAGCTTTCTTT. The encoded protein is CASDEPSEVGTEAFF. The chain carries TRBV2 and TRBJ1-1; unclear D gene. The CDR3 consists of 15 residues. Germline loops: CDR1 SNHLY, CDR2 FYNNEI. Trimming stripped 8 bases from V and 4 bases from J, with 20 bases between.

This clone has only a few counts. The chain employs TRBV7-9 and TRBJ1-5, with a possible D match to TRBD1 (5 bases). CDR3 length: 13 amino acids. Trimming left V 5 bases short and J 0 bases short, with 5 bases between. Germline values: CDR1 SEHNR, CDR2 FQNEAQ (reference sequence). The CDR3 reads CASSTGSNQPQHF. Here the CDR3 DNA reads TGTGCCAGCAGCACAGGTAGCAATCAGCCCCAGCATTTT.

The chain is built from TRBV18 and TRBJ1-3, with D perhaps matching TRBD1 (5 bases). This CDR3 spans 16 amino acids. With 4 bases removed from V and 2 bases from J, the gap between germline ends came to 15 bases. CDR1 and CDR2 from the germline V gene are KGHSH and LQKENI. For the CDR3, the DNA is TGTGCCAGCTCACGTATCTCCGACAGAACTGGAAACACCATATATTTT. Protein product: CASSRISDRTGNTIYF.

The rearrangement uses TRBV29-1 and TRBJ1-2; D is possibly TRBD1 (6 bases). The germline V gene encodes CDR1 SQVTM and CDR2 ANQGSEA. The germline V and J ends were trimmed by 7 bases and 0 bases, with 18 bases remaining between them. The length of the CDR3 is 15 residues. CDR3 bases: TGCAGCGGTTCACAGGGCCTCGATGCTAACTATGGCTACACCTTC. Translated, it gives CSGSQGLDANYGYTF.

The genes are TRBV27 and TRBJ1-2; TRBD1 aligns across 12 bases. Germline V gene sequence: CDR1 MNHEY, CDR2 SMNVEV (reference sequence). The CDR3 contains 13 residues. V shed 5 bases, J shed 10 bases, and the junction held 5 bases outside the gene matches. The CDR3 sequence: CASSPGQGATYTF. The CDR3 region has the DNA TGTGCCAGCAGTCCGGGACAGGGGGCGACCTACACCTTC.

The chain uses TRBV7-9 and TRBJ1-5, with D unclear. The CDR3 has 15 amino acids. V was trimmed by 1 base and J by 1 base, leaving 8 bases between them. The V gene's germline CDR1 is SEHNR and CDR2 FQNEAQ (reference sequence). The CDR3 nucleotides read TGTGCCAGCAGCTTAGATACGCGCAGCAATCAGCCCCAGCATTTT. Translating it yields CASSLDTRSNQPQHF.

This rearrangement joins TRBV5-6 to TRBJ2-1; D unclear. Looked up from germline, CDR1 is SGHDT and CDR2 is YYEEEE. Trimming shortened V by 4 bases and J by 10 bases, and 21 bases separated the two germline ends. CDR3 size: 15 residues. CDR3 nucleotides: TGTGCCAGCAGCCCAAAGTCGTGGGCCCTTGACGAGCAGTTCTTC. This gives the protein CASSPKSWALDEQFF.

The V gene is TRBV19, the J gene TRBJ2-7, with TRBD1 matching 9 bases. The CDR3 consists of 14 residues. From germline, CDR1 is LNHDA and CDR2 SQIVND (reference sequence). V was clipped by 6 bases and J by 6 bases; unmatched bases: 9. The CDR3 region is CASSPLGQGSEQYF. The CDR3 DNA sequence: TGTGCCAGTAGCCCGCTGGGACAGGGAAGCGAGCAGTACTTC.

Only one count was recorded for this clone. As DNA, the CDR3 is TGTGCCGCTGGCCGGAGGACAGGGGCAGAGACCCAGTACTTC. Protein product: CAAGRRTGAETQYF. The V and J genes are TRBV15 and TRBJ2-5; 9 bases fit TRBD1. The germline V gene encodes CDR1 LNHNV and CDR2 YYDKDF (reference sequence). Trimming cost V 11 bases and J 4 bases; bases outside gene matches: 11. The CDR3 runs 14 residues.

The chain combines TRBV7-8 with TRBJ2-5; D is possibly TRBD1 (6 bases). Germline lookup yields CDR1 SGHVS and CDR2 FQNEAQ. The CDR3 runs 17 residues. Trimming removed 5 bases from V and 4 bases from J, with 23 bases in between. CDR3 protein: CASSPTGPPRIPETQYF. In DNA form, the CDR3 reads TGTGCCAGCAGCCCGACAGGACCCCCCCGCATACCAGAGACCCAGTACTTC.

This chain joins TRBV6-5 and TRBJ1-3; D not resolved. The CDR3 is 15 residues long. Germline V gene data show CDR1 as MNHEY and CDR2 as SVGAGI. V lost 0 bases to trimming and J lost 0 bases, with 6 bases between them. The DNA of the CDR3 is TGTGCCAGCAGTTACTCGCGGATCTCTGGAAACACCATATATTTT. Its protein product is CASSYSRISGNTIYF.

The CDR3 DNA reads as TGTGCCAGCCAACTTCAGGGGGCGTTGAATTCACCCCTCCACTTT. Translating gives CASQLQGALNSPLHF. J is TRBJ1-6 and V is TRBV28; 8 positions match TRBD1. After removal of 8 bases from V and 7 bases from J, the junction contained 10 bases not matched to a gene. Looked up from germline, CDR1 is MDHEN and CDR2 is SYDVKM. This CDR3 is built from 15 residues.

The chain recombines TRBV12-2 with TRBJ2-7; whether TRBD2, the table's D call, matches the DNA was not checked. TRBV12-2 is deemed a pseudogene. The CDR3 consists of 19 residues. The CDR3 loop is CASRLALSGTSGDSYEQYV. In DNA, the CDR3 is TGTGCAAGTCGCTTAGCGCTCTCCGGGACTAGCGGGGATTCTTACGAGCAGTACGTC.

The V and J genes are TRBV10-3 and TRBJ1-4; no clear D gene. The V gene lost 0 bases and the J gene lost 5 bases, with 10 bases spanning the gap. The V gene's germline CDR1 is ENHRY and CDR2 SYGVKD. CDR3 length: 15 amino acids. The CDR3 sequence is CAISESGVPNEKLFF. The DNA for the CDR3 is TGTGCCATCAGTGAGTCTGGAGTCCCAAATGAAAAACTGTTTTTT.

The chain employs TRBV28 and TRBJ2-2; 7 bases are shared with TRBD1. The V gene end was trimmed by 6 bases and the J gene end by 3 bases; junction bases not matched to a gene: 4. CDR3 length: 14 amino acids. CDR1 is MDHEN and CDR2 is SYDVKM in the germline V gene. CDR3: CASSLTGDTGELFF. In nucleotides, the CDR3 is TGTGCCAGCAGCCTTACAGGGGACACCGGGGAGCTGTTTTTT.